This passage covers 15 T cell receptor beta chains from one sample sequenced in a study of cytomegalovirus exposure and HLA in healthy donors. The primer mix had 60 Vbeta and 13 Jbeta primers. Assay used: immunoSEQ multiplex PCR; TCRdb lists only in-frame clones, some missing. Of some 150,000 clones listed, almost 80% are singletons. Specimen: PBMCs. Receptors originate from a male donor in good health and CMV-seronegative.

With respect to this clone: At the DNA level, this CDR3 is encoded by other sequences in the same sample as well. This rearrangement joins TRBV18 to TRBJ1-2, with 10 bases lining up with TRBD1. CDR1 KGHSH and CDR2 LQKENI come from the germline V gene. The CDR3 has 16 amino acids. V shed 6 bases, J shed 2 bases, and the junction held 9 bases outside the gene matches. The CDR3 protein is CASSRGQGSANYGYTF. CDR3 DNA: TGTGCCAGCTCCCGGGGACAGGGGTCCGCCAACTATGGCTACACCTTC. The full variable domain, with the rest looked up from reference TRBV18 and TRBJ1-2, is NAGVMQNPRHLVRRRGQEARLRCSPMKGHSHVYWYRQLPEEGLKFMVYLQKENIIDESGMPKERFSAEFPKEGPSILRIQQVVRGDSAAYFCASSRGQGSANYGYTFGSGTRLTVV.

V is TRBV27 and J is TRBJ2-2; 10 bases line up with TRBD1. This CDR3 has 16 residues. The germline gives CDR1 MNHEY, CDR2 SMNVEV (reference sequence). V trimming: 5 bases; J trimming: 5 bases; junction bases outside the gene matches: 8. In DNA form, the CDR3 reads TGTGCCAGCAGTCCGGTGACAGGGGGCGGGACCGGGGAGCTGTTTTTT. It specifies CASSPVTGGGTGELFF.

The gene calls are TRBV9 and TRBJ2-3, with 14 bases fitting TRBD2. The CDR3 sequence is 17 residues long. The junction had 10 bases not matched to a gene; V was cut back by 4 bases and J by 6 bases. CDR1 is SGDLS and CDR2 is YYNGEE in the germline V gene. The CDR3 bases are TGTGCCAGCAGCCCCCCCGGGACTAGCGGGAGTTTCGATACGCAGTATTTT. Protein sequence: CASSPPGTSGSFDTQYF.

The CDR3 DNA follows: TGTGCCAGCAGCTTAGACAATAACTATGGCTACACCTTC. Protein sequence: CASSLDNNYGYTF. J is TRBJ1-2 and V is TRBV7-8; D is undetermined. The CDR3 is made up of 13 amino acids. Germline V gene lookup returns CDR1 SGHVS and CDR2 FQNEAQ. V dropped 1 base and J dropped 1 base, with 4 bases sitting between them.

The chain uses TRBV9 and TRBJ2-7; 11 bases are shared with TRBD2. Germline loops: CDR1 SGDLS, CDR2 YYNGEE. CDR3 length: 14 residues. J gave up 3 bases and V 1 base, and 0 bases lay outside the gene matches. The DNA for the CDR3 is TGTGCCAGCAGCGTAACTAGCGGGAGCTACGAGCAGTACTTC. Translating gives CASSVTSGSYEQYF.

This clone was seen just once. V and J are TRBV7-2 and TRBJ2-5; D is unresolved. CDR3 size: 11 residues. The V end was cut by 8 bases, the J end by 2 bases, with 6 bases between. The germline CDR1 and CDR2 sequences are SGHTA and FQGNSA. The CDR3 DNA sequence: TGTGCCAGCCGCGGTCAAGAGACCCAGTACTTC. Translating gives CASRGQETQYF. The variable domain in full, with the rest retrieved from reference TRBV7-2 and TRBJ2-5, is GAGVSQSPSNKVTEKGKDVELRCDPISGHTALYWYRQSLGQGLEFLIYFQGNSAPDKSGLPSDRFSAERTGGSVSTLTIQRTQQEDSAVYLCASRGQETQYFGPGTRLLVL.

The rearrangement links TRBV9 to TRBJ2-5; D perhaps matches TRBD1 (6 bases). Trimming took 4 bases from V and 2 from J, leaving 15 bases between them. Germline V gene sequence: CDR1 SGDLS, CDR2 YYNGEE. The CDR3 has 15 residues. The DNA of the CDR3 is TGTGCCAGCAGCTCGGGTGGGGGACAACAAGAGACCCAGTACTTC. As protein: CASSSGGGQQETQYF.

This clone was detected once. This rearrangement joins TRBV6-5 to TRBJ2-7, with 9 positions matching TRBD2. Per germline, CDR1 MNHEY and CDR2 SVGAGI. V lost 8 bases and J lost 4; bases outside the gene matches: 6. The CDR3 spans 13 residues. The chain's CDR3 is CASRGLANYEQYF. The DNA for the CDR3 is TGTGCCAGCCGAGGACTAGCGAATTACGAGCAGTACTTC.

This clone was observed a few times. The chain employs TRBV9 and TRBJ2-1; D possibly corresponds to TRBD1 (5 bases). The CDR3 extends over 15 amino acids. Germline V gene data show CDR1 as SGDLS and CDR2 as YYNGEE. Deletions cut 0 bases from V and 4 bases from J, with 11 bases between. The CDR3 coding sequence is TGTGCCAGCAGCGTAGATCACAGGTCATACAATGAGCAGTTCTTC. It codes for CASSVDHRSYNEQFF.

The chain is built from TRBV7-9 and TRBJ1-5; D not resolved. V gave up 5 bases and J gave up 4 bases, with 12 bases separating them. The CDR3 has 14 residues. Per the germline V gene, CDR1 is SEHNR and CDR2 is FQNEAQ (reference sequence). CDR3 region: CASSPTSANQPQHF. Written as DNA, the CDR3 is TGTGCCAGCAGCCCTACCTCTGCAAATCAGCCCCAGCATTTT.

This clone was counted between two and nine times. The rearrangement links TRBV7-9 to TRBJ2-7, with D possibly matching TRBD1 (6 bases). The germline gives CDR1 SEHNR, CDR2 FQNEAQ (reference sequence). V was clipped by 5 bases and J by 5 bases, with 19 bases between them. The CDR3 has 15 amino acids. The CDR3 DNA sequence: TGTGCCAGCAGCCAGGACAGCTCCCCCTTCCACGAGCAGTACTTC. This translates into CASSQDSSPFHEQYF.

J is TRBJ2-7 and V is TRBV18, with 8 bases that match TRBD1. The CDR3 is 14 residues long. Germline values: CDR1 KGHSH, CDR2 LQKENI. V gave up 8 bases and J gave up 1 base; unmatched junction bases: 7. This chain's CDR3 is CASRSGTGSYEQYF. The CDR3 bases are TGTGCCAGCCGATCCGGGACAGGATCCTACGAGCAGTACTTC.

In DNA form, the CDR3 reads TGCAGCGTTGACGCAGATGGCTACACCTTC. Its protein is CSVDADGYTF. The chain links TRBV29-1 to TRBJ1-2; D unclear. The V end was cut by 3 bases, the J end by 6 bases, with 5 bases between. The CDR3 covers 10 residues. Germline V gene lookup returns CDR1 SQVTM and CDR2 ANQGSEA. Variable domain in full (rest from reference TRBV29-1 and TRBJ1-2): SAVISQKPSRDICQRGTSLTIQCQVDSQVTMMFWYRQQPGQSLTLIATANQGSEATYESGFVIDKFPISRPNLTFSTLTVSNMSPEDSSIYLCSVDADGYTFGSGTRLTVV.

J is TRBJ2-5 and V is TRBV4-1; 8 bases are shared with TRBD2. The CDR3 consists of 15 residues. Unmatched junction bases numbered 5, after V lost 5 bases and J lost 0 bases. CDR1 is MGHRA and CDR2 is YSYEKL in the germline V gene. The chain's CDR3 is CASSYSGGHQETQYF. CDR3 nucleotides: TGCGCCAGCAGCTACAGCGGGGGTCACCAAGAGACCCAGTACTTC.

The J gene is TRBJ1-5, the V gene TRBV11-2; no clear D. The CDR3 contains 12 residues. V was trimmed by 4 bases and J by 4 bases, leaving 5 bases between them. Germline V gene lookup returns CDR1 SGHAT and CDR2 FQNNGV. CDR3 DNA sequence: TGTGCCAGCAGCTCCAATAATCAGCCCCAGCATTTT. The encoded protein is CASSSNNQPQHF.